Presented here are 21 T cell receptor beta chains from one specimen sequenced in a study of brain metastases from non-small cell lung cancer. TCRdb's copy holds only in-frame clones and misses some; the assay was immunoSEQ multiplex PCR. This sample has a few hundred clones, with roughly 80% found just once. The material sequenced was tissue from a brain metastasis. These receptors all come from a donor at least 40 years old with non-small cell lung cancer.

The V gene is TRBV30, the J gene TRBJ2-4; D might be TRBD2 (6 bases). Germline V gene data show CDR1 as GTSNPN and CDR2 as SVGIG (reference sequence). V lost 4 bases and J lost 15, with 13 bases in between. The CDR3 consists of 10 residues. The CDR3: CAWILALPYF. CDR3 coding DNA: TGTGCCTGGATACTAGCTCTCCCGTACTTC.

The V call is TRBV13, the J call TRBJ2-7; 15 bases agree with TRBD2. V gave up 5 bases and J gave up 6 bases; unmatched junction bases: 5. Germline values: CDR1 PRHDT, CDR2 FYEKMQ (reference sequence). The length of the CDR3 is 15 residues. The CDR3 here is CASSLGTSGGSEQYF. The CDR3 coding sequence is TGTGCCAGCAGCCTCGGGACTAGCGGGGGGAGCGAGCAGTACTTC. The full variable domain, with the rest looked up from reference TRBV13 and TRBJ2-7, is AAGVIQSPRHLIKEKRETATLKCYPIPRHDTVYWYQQGPGQDPQFLISFYEKMQSDKGSIPDRFSAQQFSDYHSELNMSSLELGDSALYFCASSLGTSGGSEQYFGPGTRLTVT.

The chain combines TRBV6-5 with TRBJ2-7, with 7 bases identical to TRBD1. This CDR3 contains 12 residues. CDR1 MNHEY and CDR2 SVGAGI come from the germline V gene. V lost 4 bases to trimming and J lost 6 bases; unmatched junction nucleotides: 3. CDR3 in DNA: TGTGCCAGCAGTTCTGGACAGGCCGAGCAGTACTTC. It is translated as CASSSGQAEQYF.

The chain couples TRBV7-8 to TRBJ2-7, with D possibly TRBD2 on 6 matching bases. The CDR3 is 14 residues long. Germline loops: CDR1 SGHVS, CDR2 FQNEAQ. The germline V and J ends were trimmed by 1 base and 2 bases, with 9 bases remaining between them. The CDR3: CASSLEGGPYEQYF. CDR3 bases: TGTGCCAGCAGCTTAGAAGGAGGGCCCTACGAGCAGTACTTC.

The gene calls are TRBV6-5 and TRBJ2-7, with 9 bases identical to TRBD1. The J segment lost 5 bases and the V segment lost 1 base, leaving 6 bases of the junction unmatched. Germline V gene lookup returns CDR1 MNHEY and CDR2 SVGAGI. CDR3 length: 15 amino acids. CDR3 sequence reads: CASSYFGQGSNEQYF. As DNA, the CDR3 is TGTGCCAGCAGTTACTTCGGACAGGGGTCCAACGAGCAGTACTTC.

The CDR3: CASSLSGGAQNEQFF. Written as DNA, the CDR3 is TGTGCCAGCAGTTTAAGCGGGGGGGCCCAAAATGAGCAGTTCTTC. The J gene is TRBJ2-1, the V gene TRBV27; the match to TRBD2 covers 10 bases. The germline V gene encodes CDR1 MNHEY and CDR2 SMNVEV (reference sequence). Germline trimming cut 2 bases from V and 7 bases from J; bases unmatched to any gene: 5. This CDR3 spans 15 amino acids.

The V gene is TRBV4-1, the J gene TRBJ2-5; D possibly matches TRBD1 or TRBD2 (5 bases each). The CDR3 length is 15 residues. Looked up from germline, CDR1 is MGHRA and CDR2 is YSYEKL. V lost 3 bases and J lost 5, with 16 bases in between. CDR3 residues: CASSQGTLTGETQYF. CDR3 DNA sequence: TGCGCCAGCAGCCAGGGGACGCTGACCGGGGAGACCCAGTACTTC.

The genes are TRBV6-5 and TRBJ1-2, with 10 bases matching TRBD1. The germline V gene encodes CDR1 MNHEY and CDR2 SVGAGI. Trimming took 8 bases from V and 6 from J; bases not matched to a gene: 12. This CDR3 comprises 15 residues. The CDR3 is CASATGGGQGHGYTF. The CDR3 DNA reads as TGTGCCAGCGCTACAGGAGGGGGACAGGGGCATGGCTACACCTTC.

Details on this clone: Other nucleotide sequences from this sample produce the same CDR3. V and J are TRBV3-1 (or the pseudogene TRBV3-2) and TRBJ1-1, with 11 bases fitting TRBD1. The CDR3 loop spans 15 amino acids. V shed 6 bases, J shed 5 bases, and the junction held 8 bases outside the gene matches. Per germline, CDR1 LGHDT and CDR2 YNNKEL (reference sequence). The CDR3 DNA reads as TGTGCCAGCAGTCCGGGACAGGGGGTTGGGACTGAAGCTTTCTTT. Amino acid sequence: CASSPGQGVGTEAFF.

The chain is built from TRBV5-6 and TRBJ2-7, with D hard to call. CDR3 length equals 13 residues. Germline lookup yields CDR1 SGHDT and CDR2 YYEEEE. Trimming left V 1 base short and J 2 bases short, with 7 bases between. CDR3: CASSLTHPYEQYF. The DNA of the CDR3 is TGTGCCAGCAGCTTGACACATCCCTACGAGCAGTACTTC.

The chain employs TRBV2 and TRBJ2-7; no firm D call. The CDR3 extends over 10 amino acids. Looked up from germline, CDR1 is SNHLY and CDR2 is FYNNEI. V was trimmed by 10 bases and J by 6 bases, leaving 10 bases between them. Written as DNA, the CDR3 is TGTGCCACCCACAGAGGCGAGCAGTACTTC. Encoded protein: CATHRGEQYF.

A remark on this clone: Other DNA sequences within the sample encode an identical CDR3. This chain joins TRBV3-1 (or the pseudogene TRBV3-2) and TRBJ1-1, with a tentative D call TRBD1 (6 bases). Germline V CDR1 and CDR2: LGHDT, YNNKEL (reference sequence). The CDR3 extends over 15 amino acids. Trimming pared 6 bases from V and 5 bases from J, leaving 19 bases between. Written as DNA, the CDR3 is TGTGCCAGCAGTCCGGGACAAGGGGTTGGGACTGAAGCTTTCTTT. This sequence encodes CASSPGQGVGTEAFF.

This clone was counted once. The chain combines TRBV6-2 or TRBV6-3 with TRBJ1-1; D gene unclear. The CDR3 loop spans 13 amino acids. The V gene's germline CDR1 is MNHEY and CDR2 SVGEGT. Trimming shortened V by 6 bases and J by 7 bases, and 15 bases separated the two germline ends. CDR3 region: CASSSMRLGEAFF. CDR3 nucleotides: TGTGCCAGCAGCTCCATGCGTTTGGGTGAAGCTTTCTTT.

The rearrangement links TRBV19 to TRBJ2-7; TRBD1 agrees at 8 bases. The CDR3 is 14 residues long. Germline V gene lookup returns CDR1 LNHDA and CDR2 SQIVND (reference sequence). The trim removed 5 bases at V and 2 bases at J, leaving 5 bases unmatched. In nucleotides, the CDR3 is TGTGCCAGTAGTCCCCGGGACAGGACCTACGAGCAGTACTTC. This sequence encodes CASSPRDRTYEQYF.

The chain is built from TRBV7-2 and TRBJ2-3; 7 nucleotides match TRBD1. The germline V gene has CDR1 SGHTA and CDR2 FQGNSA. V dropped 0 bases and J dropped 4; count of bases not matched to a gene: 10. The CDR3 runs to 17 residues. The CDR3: CASSLATNRGIADTQYF. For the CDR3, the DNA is TGTGCCAGCAGCTTAGCGACAAACAGGGGTATCGCAGATACGCAGTATTTT.

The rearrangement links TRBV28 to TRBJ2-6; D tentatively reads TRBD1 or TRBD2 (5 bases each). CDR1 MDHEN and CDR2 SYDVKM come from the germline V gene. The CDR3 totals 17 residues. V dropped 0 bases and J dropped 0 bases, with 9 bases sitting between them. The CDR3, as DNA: TGTGCCAGCAGTTTATGGGGACCAAGCTCTGGGGCCAACGTCCTGACTTTC. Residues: CASSLWGPSSGANVLTF.

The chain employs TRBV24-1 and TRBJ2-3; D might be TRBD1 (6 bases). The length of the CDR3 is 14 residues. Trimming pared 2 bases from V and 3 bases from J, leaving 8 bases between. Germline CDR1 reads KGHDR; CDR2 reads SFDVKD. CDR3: CATSDSTGTDTQYF. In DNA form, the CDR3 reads TGTGCCACCAGTGATTCCACAGGGACAGATACGCAGTATTTT.

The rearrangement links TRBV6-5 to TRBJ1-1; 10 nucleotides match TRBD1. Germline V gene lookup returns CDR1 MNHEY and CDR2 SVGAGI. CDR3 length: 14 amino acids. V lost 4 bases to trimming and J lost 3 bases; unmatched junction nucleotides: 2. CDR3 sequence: CASSWGQGHTEAFF. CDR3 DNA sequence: TGTGCCAGCAGTTGGGGACAGGGGCACACTGAAGCTTTCTTT.

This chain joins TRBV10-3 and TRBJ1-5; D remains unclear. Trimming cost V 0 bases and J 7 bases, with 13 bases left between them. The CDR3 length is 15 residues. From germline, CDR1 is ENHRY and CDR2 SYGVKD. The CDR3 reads CAISESTRGTQPQHF. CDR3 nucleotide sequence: TGTGCCATCAGTGAGTCGACTCGGGGTACACAGCCCCAGCATTTT.

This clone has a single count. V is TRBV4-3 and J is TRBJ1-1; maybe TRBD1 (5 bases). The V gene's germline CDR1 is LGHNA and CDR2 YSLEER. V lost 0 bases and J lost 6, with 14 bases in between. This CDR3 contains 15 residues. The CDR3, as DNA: TGCGCCAGCAGCCAAGAATTCCCAGGGAGGGCTGAAGCTTTCTTT. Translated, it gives CASSQEFPGRAEAFF.

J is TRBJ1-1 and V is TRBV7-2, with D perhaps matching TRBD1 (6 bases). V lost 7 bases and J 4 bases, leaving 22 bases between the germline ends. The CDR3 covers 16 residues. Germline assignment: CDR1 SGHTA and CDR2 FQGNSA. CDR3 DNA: TGTGCCAGCACTACTCTCCGTCGGGGGGCTGGCACTGAAGCTTTCTTT. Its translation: CASTTLRRGAGTEAFF.